Below, one T cell receptor (beta chain) is given with its context. Per germline, CDR1 GTSNPN and CDR2 SVGIG (reference sequence). The CDR3 totals 12 residues. J lost 2 bases, V lost 8 bases, and 6 bases had no gene match. These data belong to a study of blood T cell repertoires in COVID-19. Profiling relied on immunoSEQ multiplex PCR, and the TCRdb table lists in-frame clones only, not all of them. The sample holds around 300,000 clones, about 93% seen once. The sample taken for sequencing was peripheral blood. This receptor was identified in a woman in her twenties or thirties with COVID-19, enrolled during active disease. The chain recombines TRBV30 with TRBJ2-7; 7 bases match TRBD2. The chain's CDR3 is CAAGEGTYEQYF. CDR3 bases: TGTGCCGCGGGGGAGGGTACCTACGAGCAGTACTTC.